This T cell receptor (beta chain) was found in a study of cytomegalovirus exposure and HLA in healthy donors. These donors were members of the roughly 130-subject validation cohort, a group separate from the approximately 670-subject first cohort. On this clone: Its matching antigen is unknown.

Study-level results: In vitro experiments confirmed that three CMV-associated chains were specific for CMV antigens. The authors enumerated roughly 160 TCR beta chains as linked to cytomegalovirus. Reportedly, cytomegalovirus status was diagnosed with high sensitivity and specificity.

V dropped 0 bases and J dropped 0 bases, with 8 bases sitting between them. This CDR3 comprises 15 residues. The germline CDR1 and CDR2 sequences are LNHDA and SQIVND (reference sequence). Data came from immunoSEQ multiplex PCR; TCRdb stores just in-frame clones and leaves some out. In the table there are around 98,000 clones, about 90% of which are singletons. This clonotype was obtained from a man younger than 35 in good health and CMV-seropositive. Sequencing was done on a sample of PBMCs. This sequence joins TRBV19 and TRBJ1-2; no clear D. The CDR3 DNA is TGTGCCAGTAGTATAGAACCGTCAGCTAACTATGGCTACACCTTC. This codes for CASSIEPSANYGYTF.